This T cell receptor (beta chain) was obtained from a study of regulatory T cells in long-lasting Graves disease. Time point reported: persistent/refractory GD, antithyroid drugs over 5 years with positive TRAb. Scientists built the TCR library using RNA that was extracted from PBMCs. Points on this clonotype: Its specificity is unknown.

Trimming left V 2 bases short and J 6 bases short, with 17 bases between. The CDR3 sequence is 15 residues long. CDR1 is MNHEY and CDR2 is SVGAGI in the germline V gene. Study-level findings and limits: Persistent Graves' patients possessed reduced TCR diversity relative to recently diagnosed ones. Public clonotype sharing was higher in persistent than newly diagnosed patients.

Library construction for TCR beta used iRepertoire HTBI primers and Arm-PCR of CDR3 regions. TCRdb processed the multiplex PCR reads anew with MiXCR; each CDR3 protein has one entry. The sample holds approximately 690,000 distinct CDR3 sequences; around 30% are singletons and the top ten take roughly 40%. The V and J genes are TRBV6-5 and TRBJ2-7, with D perhaps being TRBD1 or TRBD2 (6 bases each). The TCR was taken from a female donor with Graves disease. The source material was peripheral blood mononuclear cells (PBMCs), sampled when the disease was refractory, from a patient treated with antithyroid drugs. The CDR3 reads CASSYRGQAPSEQYF. The CDR3 DNA is TGTGCCAGCAGTTACCGGGGGCAGGCCCCTTCCGAGCAGTACTTC.